A single sample gave rise to the 10 T cell receptor beta chains below, sequenced in a study of OX40 agonist ivuxolimab in advanced cancers. Some clones are missing from TCRdb's copy, which holds only in-frame ones; the method was immunoSEQ multiplex PCR. The sample lists approximately 80,000 clones, around 86% occurring once. Sequenced here: CD4+ or CD8+ T cells sorted from blood, sampled in a trial of the OX40 agonist ivuxolimab. The receptor set was obtained from an adult with an advanced solid tumor such as melanoma, head and neck, liver or kidney cancer.

The rearrangement links TRBV6-5 to TRBJ1-2; 8 bases map to TRBD1. The germline V gene has CDR1 MNHEY and CDR2 SVGAGI. V shed 6 bases, J shed 4 bases, and the junction held 7 bases outside the gene matches. This CDR3 is 14 amino acids long. The CDR3 nucleotides read TGTGCCAGCAGCCAGGACAGGGTGGCCTATGGCTACACCTTC. Translation gives CASSQDRVAYGYTF.

J is TRBJ2-5 and V is TRBV14, with 8 positions matching TRBD2. Germline V gene lookup returns CDR1 SGHDN and CDR2 FVKESK. The CDR3 has 14 residues. After removal of 5 bases from V and 1 base from J, the junction contained 3 bases not matched to a gene. CDR3 loop: CASSFGGGQETQYF. Written as DNA, the CDR3 is TGTGCCAGCAGCTTCGGGGGGGGCCAAGAGACCCAGTACTTC.

The chain uses TRBV7-6 and TRBJ1-4, with D hard to call. Germline-derived CDR1 and CDR2 are SGHVS and FNYEAQ. The CDR3 consists of 14 residues. Trimming pared 5 bases from V and 4 bases from J, leaving 11 bases between. The DNA for the CDR3 is TGTGCCAGCAGCCTCGGATCGATTAATGAAAAACTGTTTTTT. Translated, it gives CASSLGSINEKLFF.

The chain combines TRBV7-2 with TRBJ2-5; TRBD1 is a possible D gene (6 bases). Deletions cut 6 bases from V and 10 bases from J, with 18 bases between. Germline CDR1 SGHTA, CDR2 FQGNSA. The CDR3 is 13 residues long. The CDR3 spells CASSTGGAGDQYF. For the CDR3, the DNA is TGTGCCAGCAGTACCGGTGGGGCAGGGGACCAGTACTTC.

The CDR3 is CASKTGSLNTEAFF. The DNA of the CDR3 is TGCGCCAGTAAGACAGGTTCCCTGAACACTGAAGCTTTCTTT. V gene TRBV5-1 combines with J gene TRBJ1-1, with D possibly matching TRBD1 (6 bases). Trimming removed 8 bases at V and 0 bases at J, with 14 bases between. Looked up from germline, CDR1 is SGHRS and CDR2 is YFSETQ. The CDR3 sequence is 14 residues long.

The CDR3, as DNA: TGTGCCAGTAGTATCGGGGTCGCTAATGAAAAACTGTTTTTT. This gives the protein CASSIGVANEKLFF. V and J are TRBV19 and TRBJ1-4; D uncertain. Germline CDR1 and CDR2: LNHDA and SQIVND (reference sequence). V was cut by 3 bases and J by 3 bases, with 8 bases left in between. The CDR3 contains 14 residues.

This clone was recorded a few times. The chain joins TRBV7-9 to TRBJ1-2; 7 nucleotides agree with TRBD1. CDR1 SEHNR and CDR2 FQNEAQ come from the germline V gene (reference sequence). V lost 5 bases to trimming and J lost 2 bases; unmatched junction nucleotides: 8. This CDR3 comprises 15 residues. The CDR3 region has the DNA TGTGCCAGCAGCGAGTCTTGGGGACAGAACTATGGCTACACCTTC. Protein: CASSESWGQNYGYTF.

This clone was seen a few times. The chain links TRBV28 to TRBJ2-2, with 7 positions matching TRBD1. Trimming cost V 4 bases and J 5 bases; bases outside gene matches: 7. This CDR3 has 15 amino acids. Germline V lookup: CDR1 MDHEN, CDR2 SYDVKM. CDR3 nucleotide sequence: TGTGCCAGCAGTTCCTGGACAGGACGAACCGGGGAGCTGTTTTTT. Its translation: CASSSWTGRTGELFF.

This clone has only one observation. The genes are TRBV4-1 and TRBJ2-6; the D call may be TRBD1 or TRBD2 (5 bases each). CDR1 is MGHRA and CDR2 is YSYEKL in the germline V gene. The CDR3 has 16 residues. V lost 4 bases to trimming and J lost 0 bases, with 10 bases between them. CDR3 nucleotide sequence: TGCGCCAGCAGCCGGGGGACCGGCTCTGGGGCCAACGTCCTGACTTTC. Protein product: CASSRGTGSGANVLTF.

This clone was observed a handful of times. This rearrangement joins TRBV4-1 to TRBJ2-7, with 7 nucleotides matching TRBD2. V lost 7 bases and J lost 2; bases outside the gene matches: 23. The CDR3 consists of 19 residues. Germline CDR1 MGHRA, CDR2 YSYEKL. CDR3 residues: CASTPTPSGSYLGTYEQYF. The CDR3 DNA is TGCGCCAGCACCCCGACCCCTAGCGGCTCTTACCTGGGGACCTACGAGCAGTACTTC.